Below, 19 T cell receptor beta chains from the same sample are listed, as sequenced in a study of cytomegalovirus exposure and HLA in healthy donors. 60 Vbeta and 13 Jbeta primers were used in PCR. Here immunoSEQ multiplex PCR was the method, and the copy in TCRdb shows in-frame clones only, minus some. The sample includes approximately 190,000 clones, 81% of them seen just once. Sequencing was carried out using PBMCs. The receptor source for this set is a man aged 50-59 years in good health and CMV-seronegative.

This chain uses TRBV7-9 with TRBJ2-5; TRBD1 is a possible D gene (5 bases). The CDR3 spans 16 residues. V gave up 4 bases and J gave up 3 bases, with 18 bases separating them. CDR1 is SEHNR and CDR2 is FQNEAQ in the germline V gene (reference sequence). CDR3 sequence (DNA): TGTGCCAGCAGCTCCCCGTTTCGGGCAGGGAAAGAGACCCAGTACTTC. It translates to CASSSPFRAGKETQYF. The entire variable domain, with the rest obtained from reference TRBV7-9 and TRBJ2-5, is as follows: DTGVSQNPRHKITKRGQNVTFRCDPISEHNRLYWYRQTLGQGPEFLTYFQNEAQLEKSRLLSDRFSAERPKGSFSTLEIQRTEQGDSAMYLCASSSPFRAGKETQYFGPGTRLLVL.

The rearrangement uses TRBV9 and TRBJ2-3, with TRBD2 as a possible D gene (5 bases). V gave up 0 bases and J gave up 2 bases, with 7 bases separating them. Germline V gives CDR1 SGDLS, CDR2 YYNGEE. This CDR3 spans 14 amino acids. The DNA of the CDR3 is TGTGCCAGCAGCGTAGTCCGGGACACAGATACGCAGTATTTT. Amino acid sequence: CASSVVRDTDTQYF.

To note about this clone: One junction end disagrees with the germline gene, perhaps due to a read error. The V call is TRBV7-9, the J call TRBJ2-7, with a possible D match to TRBD1 (6 bases). The CDR3 loop spans 15 amino acids. In germline, CDR1 is SEHNR, CDR2 FQNEAQ (reference sequence). In DNA form, the CDR3 reads TGTTCCAGCAGTTTACCAACAGGGAGCAGCCACGAGCAGTACTTC. Translated, it gives CSSSLPTGSSHEQYF.

The rearrangement links TRBV19 to TRBJ2-6, with a tentative D call TRBD1 (6 bases). Germline CDR1 and CDR2: LNHDA and SQIVND (reference sequence). Trimming removed 7 bases at V and 2 bases at J, with 9 bases between. This CDR3 is 14 amino acids long. The CDR3 region is CASKGGTGANVLTF. CDR3 in DNA: TGTGCCAGTAAAGGGGGTACTGGGGCCAACGTCCTGACTTTC.

The chain has TRBV19 and TRBJ2-2; D is perhaps TRBD1 (5 bases). Germline V CDR1 and CDR2: LNHDA, SQIVND (reference sequence). V was cut by 3 bases and J by 4 bases, with 9 bases left in between. The CDR3 is 14 residues long. In DNA form, the CDR3 reads TGTGCCAGTAGTATCCCAGGGTTCACCGGGGAGCTGTTTTTT. Encoded protein: CASSIPGFTGELFF.

The J gene is TRBJ1-1, the V gene TRBV19; 8 nucleotides match TRBD1. Germline loops: CDR1 LNHDA, CDR2 SQIVND (reference sequence). The CDR3 runs to 14 residues. After removal of 5 bases from V and 1 base from J, the junction contained 3 bases not matched to a gene. CDR3 protein: CASSVDRGNTEAFF. The DNA for the CDR3 is TGTGCCAGTAGTGTCGACAGGGGGAACACTGAAGCTTTCTTT.

The chain links TRBV10-3 to TRBJ2-7; D perhaps matches TRBD2 (6 bases). The V end lost 8 bases, the J end lost 0 bases, and 14 bases lay between the germline ends. CDR1 is ENHRY, CDR2 SYGVKD, per germline. CDR3 length: 14 residues. DNA for the CDR3: TGTGCCATCGGCGGGACGGAAAGCTCCTACGAGCAGTACTTC. Amino acids: CAIGGTESSYEQYF.

The genes are TRBV7-9 and TRBJ2-5; tentative D call: TRBD2 (6 bases). Looked up from germline, CDR1 is SEHNR and CDR2 is FQNEAQ (reference sequence). The CDR3 is 14 amino acids. Trimming pared 8 bases from V and 4 bases from J, leaving 17 bases between. In DNA, the CDR3 is TGTGCCAGCCGGCCCTGGGACTTTCCAGAGACCCAGTACTTC. Protein product: CASRPWDFPETQYF.

The chain has TRBV5-1 and TRBJ2-5; TRBD2 agrees at 10 bases. This CDR3 region has 14 residues. Losses at the gene ends were 4 bases for V and 0 bases for J; bases not matched to a gene: 0. Germline-derived CDR1 and CDR2 are SGHRS and YFSETQ. The CDR3 protein is CASSLAGDQETQYF. As DNA, the CDR3 is TGCGCCAGCAGCCTAGCGGGGGACCAAGAGACCCAGTACTTC.

V is TRBV10-1 and J is TRBJ2-7; 10 bases are a match to TRBD1. Germline V CDR1 and CDR2: WNHNN, SYGVQD (reference sequence). After removal of 3 bases from V and 9 bases from J, the junction contained 14 bases not matched to a gene. This CDR3 has 16 amino acids. CDR3 sequence: CASSESGTGASSGQYF. Written as DNA, the CDR3 is TGCGCCAGCAGTGAATCCGGGACAGGGGCCTCCAGCGGGCAGTACTTC.

CDR3 sequence reads: CASSDGPEQFF. The DNA for the CDR3 is TGTGCCAGCAGTGATGGGCCTGAGCAGTTCTTC. The chain joins TRBV6-4 to TRBJ2-1; D unclear. Trimming took off 3 bases at V and 9 bases at J, with 6 bases between the two ends. The CDR3 is made up of 11 amino acids. Germline V gene lookup returns CDR1 MRHNA and CDR2 SNTAGT.

The chain couples TRBV7-9 to TRBJ2-2; D gene ambiguous. Between the trimmed V and J ends, which lost 0 bases and 7 bases, there was a span of 9 bases. Germline V gene sequence: CDR1 SEHNR, CDR2 FQNEAQ (reference sequence). The CDR3 runs 14 residues. The CDR3 sequence is CASSLAQVNGELFF. The CDR3 DNA is TGTGCCAGCAGCTTAGCCCAGGTTAACGGGGAGCTGTTTTTT.

This chain uses TRBV7-2 with TRBJ2-1, with D maybe TRBD2 (6 bases). The CDR3 is 17 residues long. Germline V gene sequence: CDR1 SGHTA, CDR2 FQGNSA. V lost 5 bases to trimming and J lost 1 base, with 18 bases between them. The CDR3 region has the DNA TGTGCCAGCAGCCCGGTACCTCTAGCGCAATCCTACAATGAGCAGTTCTTC. This sequence encodes CASSPVPLAQSYNEQFF.

This clone was observed a few times. The chain recombines TRBV25-1 with TRBJ1-3; the D gene is possibly TRBD1 (5 bases). The CDR3 loop spans 18 amino acids. Trimming took off 3 bases at V and 4 bases at J, with 22 bases between the two ends. Germline V gene sequence: CDR1 MGHDK, CDR2 SYGVNS. The CDR3 here is CASSEIGTRALSGNTIYF. CDR3 DNA: TGTGCCAGCAGTGAGATTGGCACCAGGGCCCTCTCGGGAAACACCATATATTTT.

The chain carries TRBV5-6 and TRBJ1-5; TRBD1 is a possible D gene (6 bases). The CDR3 consists of 14 residues. V was shortened by 3 bases and J by 3 bases, with 10 bases between the two germline ends. The V gene's germline CDR1 is SGHDT and CDR2 YYEEEE. CDR3 sequence (DNA): TGTGCCAGCAGCTCAACAGGGTACAATCAGCCCCAGCATTTT. As protein: CASSSTGYNQPQHF.

J is TRBJ1-2 and V is TRBV7-9; tentatively, D is TRBD1 (5 bases). V lost 1 base to trimming and J lost 6 bases, with 12 bases between them. The germline V gene encodes CDR1 SEHNR and CDR2 FQNEAQ (reference sequence). This CDR3 is built from 14 residues. CDR3 coding DNA: TGTGCCAGCAGCTTAGACTTTATCAGGGATGGCTACACCTTC. Its protein product is CASSLDFIRDGYTF.

The V and J genes are TRBV7-6 and TRBJ2-7, with D perhaps matching TRBD1 (6 bases). The germline V gene encodes CDR1 SGHVS and CDR2 FNYEAQ. This CDR3 region has 14 residues. Trimming removed 5 bases at V and 1 base at J, with 12 bases between. The CDR3 region is CASSLQGHSYEQYF. The CDR3 DNA reads as TGTGCCAGCAGCCTCCAGGGGCATTCCTACGAGCAGTACTTC.

The rearrangement uses TRBV5-6 and TRBJ2-7; TRBD1 matches at 11 bases. The CDR3 totals 15 residues. The V gene's germline CDR1 is SGHDT and CDR2 YYEEEE. After removal of 4 bases from V and 5 bases from J, the junction contained 8 bases not matched to a gene. Here the CDR3 reads CASSRGGQGGHEQYF. CDR3 bases: TGTGCCAGCAGCCGAGGGGGACAGGGGGGTCACGAGCAGTACTTC. The full variable domain, rest sourced from reference TRBV5-6 and TRBJ2-7, is DAGVTQSPTHLIKTRGQQVTLRCSPKSGHDTVSWYQQALGQGPQFIFQYYEEEERQRGNFPDRFSGHQFPNYSSELNVNALLLGDSALYLCASSRGGQGGHEQYFGPGTRLTVT.

The chain links TRBV5-3 to TRBJ1-6, with 9 nucleotides matching TRBD1. TRBV5-3 qualifies as an ORF whose function is uncertain. This CDR3 region has 17 residues. The ends lost 2 bases at V and 6 bases at J; junction bases unmatched: 9. Written as DNA, the CDR3 is TGTGCCAGAAGCTTCCCGGGACAGGGTCGTCCTAATTCACCCCTCCACTTT. Amino acids: CARSFPGQGRPNSPLHF.